These 10 T cell receptor beta chains were all obtained from the same sample, sequenced in a study of blood T cell repertoires in COVID-19 (dated by TCRdb to about 2020). The receptor library was made with the immunoSEQ multiplex PCR assay. The table comes from immuneACCESS by way of TCRdb, which keeps in-frame sequences with V and J called. Part of the clones is missing from these tables; in studies checked, under half for an unresolved V gene and the rest for unknown reasons. The sample table records over 250,000 clones; 65% to 85% of these occur just once. The top ten constitute more than 1.4% of the sample. The specimen was peripheral blood. The receptors were sampled from a human donor with COVID-19, enrolled during active disease. The donor label of this sample is uncertain.

The V gene is TRBV7-3, the J gene TRBJ2-5; D might be TRBD2 (5 bases). This CDR3 is built from 15 residues. CDR1 and CDR2 (germline): SGHTA, FQGTGA. Trimming cost V 5 bases and J 2 bases, with 15 bases left between them. CDR3 bases: TGTGCCAGCAGCCCTTCCGGAGCGGTGCAAGAGACCCAGTACTTC. Its translation is CASSPSGAVQETQYF.

CDR3 DNA: TGTGCCAGTAGTATGGGGTTACCGGGGGACGAGCAGTACTTC. It specifies CASSMGLPGDEQYF. The V call is TRBV19, the J call TRBJ2-7; tentative D call: TRBD2 (6 bases). This CDR3 contains 14 residues. The V gene lost 3 bases and the J gene lost 5 bases, with 14 bases spanning the gap. From germline, CDR1 is LNHDA and CDR2 SQIVND (reference sequence).

The chain uses TRBV6-5 and TRBJ1-1, with a possible D match to TRBD1 (6 bases). The CDR3 contains 15 residues. Trimming shortened V by 7 bases and J by 1 base, and 16 bases separated the two germline ends. Germline CDR1 and CDR2: MNHEY and SVGAGI. CDR3 in amino acids: CASNLEDRPNTEAFF. The CDR3 DNA reads as TGTGCCAGCAACCTTGAGGACAGACCGAACACTGAAGCTTTCTTT.

V is TRBV28 and J is TRBJ2-1; 7 bases map to TRBD1. J gave up 10 bases and V 5 bases, and 14 bases lay outside the gene matches. CDR3 length: 15 amino acids. Germline V CDR1 and CDR2: MDHEN, SYDVKM. This chain's CDR3 is CASSDALGQDREQFF. Written as DNA, the CDR3 is TGTGCCAGCAGTGATGCCCTAGGACAGGACCGAGAGCAGTTCTTC.

The chain joins TRBV28 to TRBJ1-5; D gene ambiguous. This CDR3 is built from 13 residues. The ends were cut back, 8 bases at V and 0 bases at J, with 8 bases in the middle. CDR1 and CDR2 (germline): MDHEN, SYDVKM. The CDR3 sequence is CASWPYSNQPQHF. The CDR3 coding sequence is TGTGCCAGCTGGCCTTATAGCAATCAGCCCCAGCATTTT.

The chain is built from TRBV5-4 and TRBJ2-3; no definite D call. Per the germline V gene, CDR1 is SGHNT and CDR2 is YYREEE (reference sequence). The CDR3 has 15 amino acids. Trimming pared 4 bases from V and 0 bases from J, leaving 12 bases between. CDR3 sequence: CASSAELHSTDTQYF. Written as DNA, the CDR3 is TGTGCCAGCAGCGCTGAACTTCATAGCACAGATACGCAGTATTTT. Filled out from reference TRBV5-4 and TRBJ2-3, the complete variable domain reads ETGVTQSPTHLIKTRGQQVTLRCSSQSGHNTVSWYQQALGQGPQFIFQYYREEENGRGNFPPRFSGLQFPNYSSELNVNALELDDSALYLCASSAELHSTDTQYFGPGTRLTVL.

The rearrangement links TRBV19 to TRBJ1-5; D perhaps matches TRBD1 (5 bases). The CDR3 has 15 amino acids. Germline V gives CDR1 LNHDA, CDR2 SQIVND (reference sequence). V was shortened by 3 bases and J by 7 bases, with 16 bases between the two germline ends. The CDR3 loop is CASSIRAGSGQPQHF. DNA of the CDR3: TGTGCCAGTAGTATTCGGGCAGGGTCCGGGCAGCCCCAGCATTTT.

This clone has a handful of counts. The rearrangement links TRBV27 to TRBJ2-5, with 9 bases matching TRBD1. This CDR3 has 14 residues. Germline V gene lookup returns CDR1 MNHEY and CDR2 SMNVEV (reference sequence). V shed 5 bases, J shed 5 bases, and the junction held 6 bases outside the gene matches. CDR3 in amino acids: CASSNRGPWETQYF. The CDR3 bases are TGTGCCAGCAGTAACAGGGGGCCGTGGGAGACCCAGTACTTC.

CDR3 sequence (DNA): TGTGCCAGTAGTACAGGGACAGACACCAAAGATACGCAGTATTTT. Residues: CASSTGTDTKDTQYF. The rearrangement joins TRBV19 to TRBJ2-3, with 7 bases aligning to TRBD1. The CDR3 runs to 15 residues. The J segment lost 5 bases and the V segment lost 4 bases, leaving 9 bases of the junction unmatched. Germline V gives CDR1 LNHDA, CDR2 SQIVND (reference sequence).

V usage is TRBV15 and J usage is TRBJ2-2; perhaps TRBD1 as D (6 bases). V was shortened by 0 bases and J by 0 bases, with 11 bases between the two germline ends. Germline CDR1 reads LNHNV; CDR2 reads YYDKDF (reference sequence). The CDR3 covers 17 residues. The CDR3 nucleotides read TGTGCCACCAGCAGAGATCCGACAGGATCGAACACCGGGGAGCTGTTTTTT. Protein product: CATSRDPTGSNTGELFF.